A single sample is the source of the 25 T cell receptor beta chains below, sequenced in a study of cytomegalovirus exposure and HLA in healthy donors. Use of 60 Vbeta and 13 Jbeta primers characterized the PCR. Assay used: immunoSEQ multiplex PCR; TCRdb lists only in-frame clones, some missing. The sample carries tens of thousands of clones, approximately 80% recorded once. Sequenced material: PBMCs. These receptors were taken from a woman between 25 and 40 years old in good health and CMV-seronegative.

This chain joins TRBV4-1 and TRBJ2-4; maybe TRBD2 (7 bases). This CDR3 is built from 16 residues. V lost 0 bases and J 5 bases, leaving 14 bases between the germline ends. CDR1 is MGHRA and CDR2 is YSYEKL in the germline V gene. CDR3 DNA: TGCGCCAGCAGCCAAGATAAGGGGGGGATTCAAAACATTCAGTACTTC. It is translated as CASSQDKGGIQNIQYF.

The rearrangement uses TRBV7-2 and TRBJ2-5; a possible D gene is TRBD2 (5 bases). The CDR3 has 11 residues. The germline V and J ends were trimmed by 4 bases and 7 bases, with 7 bases remaining between them. CDR1 is SGHTA and CDR2 is FQGNSA in the germline V gene. The CDR3 loop is CASSSGVTQYF. CDR3 in DNA: TGTGCCAGCAGCTCCGGGGTGACCCAGTACTTC.

The chain recombines TRBV7-9 with TRBJ2-7; no definite D call. This CDR3 comprises 15 residues. V was cut by 3 bases and J by 6 bases, with 18 bases left in between. Germline V gene sequence: CDR1 SEHNR, CDR2 FQNEAQ (reference sequence). CDR3 DNA: TGTGCCAGCAGCTTGAAAAACGCGCGGTCGGTCGAGCAGTACTTC. Encoded protein: CASSLKNARSVEQYF.

Concerning this clone: No conserved phenylalanine or tryptophan is present at the end of the CDR3, so a read error is the likely explanation. The rearrangement joins TRBV10-1 to TRBJ2-3; D is ambiguous. The CDR3 is 16 residues long. Germline V CDR1 and CDR2: WNHNN, SYGVQD (reference sequence). V lost 0 bases and J 0 bases, leaving 10 bases between the germline ends. CDR3 protein: CASSESGRPSTDTQYS. The CDR3 coding sequence is TGCGCCAGCAGTGAGTCAGGCAGACCCAGCACAGATACGCAGTATTCT.

The chain has TRBV10-3 and TRBJ2-3; 10 nucleotides agree with TRBD2. The CDR3 covers 14 residues. CDR1 is ENHRY, CDR2 SYGVKD, per germline. The V segment lost 5 bases and the J segment 4 bases; nucleotides outside the gene matches: 3. The CDR3 here is CAISFTSGADTQYF. The CDR3 region has the DNA TGTGCCATCAGTTTCACTAGCGGGGCAGATACGCAGTATTTT.

The V and J genes are TRBV7-2 and TRBJ2-7, with 7 nucleotides matching TRBD1. CDR1 is SGHTA, CDR2 FQGNSA, per germline. J was trimmed by 5 bases and V by 4 bases; bases with no gene match: 5. CDR3 length equals 13 residues. The DNA for the CDR3 is TGTGCCAGCAGCTCTTACAGGGGAGACGAGCAGTACTTC. Protein product: CASSSYRGDEQYF. Supplemented by reference TRBV7-2 and TRBJ2-7, the full variable domain reads GAGVSQSPSNKVTEKGKDVELRCDPISGHTALYWYRQSLGQGLEFLIYFQGNSAPDKSGLPSDRFSAERTGGSVSTLTIQRTQQEDSAVYLCASSSYRGDEQYFGPGTRLTVT.

The chain is built from TRBV4-3 and TRBJ1-2; 7 positions match TRBD1. Losses at the gene ends were 4 bases for V and 4 bases for J; bases not matched to a gene: 3. In germline, CDR1 is LGHNA, CDR2 YSLEER. This CDR3 spans 13 amino acids. CDR3 nucleotide sequence: TGCGCCAGCAGCCCCAGGGGGGCCTATGGCTACACCTTC. Residues: CASSPRGAYGYTF.

This CDR3 is CASSSEAGSLNEQFF. CDR3 sequence (DNA): TGTGCCAGCAGCTCGGAAGCGGGATCCCTCAATGAGCAGTTCTTC. The rearrangement links TRBV11-3 to TRBJ2-1, with 7 nucleotides matching TRBD2. This CDR3 region has 15 residues. V was clipped by 4 bases and J by 6 bases; unmatched bases: 9. Germline CDR1 reads SGHNT; CDR2 reads YENEEA.

The CDR3 sequence: CASSIAWTGGRNEQFF. The CDR3 coding sequence is TGTGCCAGTAGTATCGCTTGGACAGGGGGGAGGAATGAGCAGTTCTTC. The chain links TRBV19 to TRBJ2-1, with 10 bases that match TRBD1. Trimming removed 3 bases from V and 7 bases from J; junction bases left unmatched: 9. The CDR3 sequence is 16 residues long. Germline CDR1 is LNHDA and CDR2 is SQIVND (reference sequence).

The rearrangement links TRBV19 to TRBJ2-3, with 8 bases fitting TRBD2. Germline V lookup: CDR1 LNHDA, CDR2 SQIVND (reference sequence). CDR3 size: 14 residues. The ends lost 2 bases at V and 5 bases at J; junction bases unmatched: 3. The CDR3 nucleotides read TGTGCCAGTAGTATATCACTAGCGGAAGATACGCAGTATTTT. It specifies CASSISLAEDTQYF.

The V and J genes are TRBV9 and TRBJ1-6; D is undetermined. This CDR3 contains 14 residues. Germline loops: CDR1 SGDLS, CDR2 YYNGEE. Deletions cut 0 bases from V and 7 bases from J, with 8 bases between. The CDR3 region is CASSVATENSPLHF. CDR3 bases: TGTGCCAGCAGCGTAGCTACGGAGAATTCACCCCTCCACTTT.

The chain links TRBV27 to TRBJ2-3, with D perhaps matching TRBD2 (5 bases). Germline CDR1 is MNHEY and CDR2 is SMNVEV (reference sequence). V was shortened by 7 bases and J by 0 bases, with 11 bases between the two germline ends. This CDR3 has 14 residues. CDR3 coding DNA: TGTGCCAGCAAGCGGACCTTAAGCACAGATACGCAGTATTTT. It codes for CASKRTLSTDTQYF.

This clone has a single count. The V gene is TRBV5-6, the J gene TRBJ1-4; D is uncertain. Trimming cost V 0 bases and J 3 bases, with 12 bases left between them. This CDR3 is built from 16 residues. Germline V gives CDR1 SGHDT, CDR2 YYEEEE. In DNA, the CDR3 is TGTGCCAGCAGCTTGGCCCGAGTCGCGGCTAATGAAAAACTGTTTTTT. Its translation: CASSLARVAANEKLFF.

This clone came up once. The V and J genes are TRBV7-9 and TRBJ2-5; 13 bases fit TRBD2. The V and J ends lost 6 bases and 1 base, in that order; junction bases with no gene match: 11. The CDR3 has 18 amino acids. Germline values: CDR1 SEHNR, CDR2 FQNEAQ (reference sequence). CDR3 coding DNA: TGTGCCAGCAGTCGGCCCTCGACTAGCGGGGGGCCCCAAGAGACCCAGTACTTC. Its translation is CASSRPSTSGGPQETQYF.

The chain couples TRBV4-3 to TRBJ1-6; D call uncertain. Germline V lookup: CDR1 LGHNA, CDR2 YSLEER. The CDR3 totals 14 residues. With 0 bases removed from V and 13 bases from J, the gap between germline ends came to 13 bases. The CDR3 loop is CASSQDRRVLPLHF. DNA of the CDR3: TGCGCCAGCAGCCAAGATAGGAGGGTCCTCCCCCTCCACTTT.

The rearrangement joins TRBV19 to TRBJ2-2, with 7 nucleotides matching TRBD1. Looked up from germline, CDR1 is LNHDA and CDR2 is SQIVND (reference sequence). This CDR3 is built from 14 residues. The V and J ends lost 10 bases and 1 base, in that order; junction bases with no gene match: 6. The CDR3 sequence: CATRDSLNTGELFF. The DNA of the CDR3 is TGTGCCACCCGGGACAGCCTGAACACCGGGGAGCTGTTTTTT.

V is TRBV5-1 and J is TRBJ2-2, with D perhaps TRBD1 (5 bases). Germline CDR1 SGHRS, CDR2 YFSETQ. The V gene lost 0 bases and the J gene lost 0 bases, with 9 bases spanning the gap. The CDR3 consists of 16 residues. Here the CDR3 reads CASSLEGYSNTGELFF. For the CDR3, the DNA is TGCGCCAGCAGCTTGGAGGGGTATTCGAACACCGGGGAGCTGTTTTTT.

The V and J genes are TRBV19 and TRBJ1-5; 9 nucleotides agree with TRBD1. The CDR3 totals 16 residues. The germline V gene encodes CDR1 LNHDA and CDR2 SQIVND (reference sequence). The V gene end was trimmed by 1 base and the J gene end by 4 bases; junction bases not matched to a gene: 5. In nucleotides, the CDR3 is TGTGCCAGTAGTATAGGGGGACAGGGAATAAATCAGCCCCAGCATTTT. It codes for CASSIGGQGINQPQHF.

The V call is TRBV29-1, the J call TRBJ1-2, with TRBD1 matching 11 bases. Germline values: CDR1 SQVTM, CDR2 ANQGSEA. The V segment lost 0 bases and the J segment 7 bases; nucleotides outside the gene matches: 7. This CDR3 is built from 15 residues. CDR3 amino acids: CSVEDRTGGLGGYTF. DNA of the CDR3: TGCAGCGTTGAAGATAGGACAGGGGGCCTCGGTGGCTACACCTTC.

The V call is TRBV30, the J call TRBJ1-2, with a tentative D call TRBD1 (5 bases). V lost 5 bases, J lost 8 bases, and 9 bases lay in between. Germline values: CDR1 GTSNPN, CDR2 SVGIG (reference sequence). CDR3 length: 10 residues. The CDR3 loop reads CAWDSVGYTF. The CDR3 region has the DNA TGTGCCTGGGACAGTGTCGGCTACACCTTC.

The gene calls are TRBV6-1 and TRBJ1-2, with D maybe TRBD1 (5 bases). This CDR3 comprises 14 residues. Germline V CDR1 and CDR2: MNHNS, SASEGT. Trimming pared 2 bases from V and 6 bases from J, leaving 13 bases between. For the CDR3, the DNA is TGTGCCAGCAGTGAAAGTCCAGGGAAAGATGGCTACACCTTC. It encodes CASSESPGKDGYTF.

The chain employs TRBV29-1 and TRBJ1-2; the D is unclear. V dropped 6 bases and J dropped 1 base, with 6 bases sitting between them. Germline V gene data show CDR1 as SQVTM and CDR2 as ANQGSEA. CDR3 length equals 11 residues. CDR3 DNA: TGCAGCGTCCCCGTTAACTATGGCTACACCTTC. This gives the protein CSVPVNYGYTF.

The count of this clone is one. This chain joins TRBV27 and TRBJ2-1; TRBD2 is a possible D gene (6 bases). This CDR3 has 17 amino acids. Trimming removed 6 bases from V and 2 bases from J, with 20 bases in between. CDR1 and CDR2 (germline): MNHEY, SMNVEV (reference sequence). The CDR3: CASSQPSSSGPYNEQFF. In DNA, the CDR3 is TGTGCCAGCAGCCAACCTAGTAGTAGCGGTCCCTACAATGAGCAGTTCTTC.

The chain employs TRBV28 and TRBJ1-4; D unresolved. The germline V gene encodes CDR1 MDHEN and CDR2 SYDVKM. V was trimmed by 5 bases and J by 8 bases, leaving 15 bases between them. The CDR3 runs 14 residues. The chain's CDR3 is CASSLSGSREKLFF. CDR3 DNA: TGTGCCAGCAGTCTTTCAGGAAGTAGGGAAAAACTGTTTTTT.

This chain joins TRBV6-1 and TRBJ1-5, with D possibly TRBD1 on 5 matching bases. In germline, CDR1 is MNHNS, CDR2 SASEGT. This CDR3 contains 12 residues. V was cut by 6 bases and J by 4 bases, with 7 bases left in between. CDR3: CASSQGNQPQHF. Written as DNA, the CDR3 is TGTGCCAGCAGCCAGGGTAATCAGCCCCAGCATTTT.